The 14 T cell receptor beta chains below all came from one sample that was sequenced in a study of blood T cells in healthy people across ages. Together with a sample-barcoded 5' primer, a J-beta primer mix was included in a second PCR lasting roughly 6 to 12 cycles. TCRdb re-analysed the 5' RACE reads in MiXCR, keeping a single row per CDR3 protein. The table includes about 840,000 distinct CDR3 sequences, almost 30% detected once. This sample was shared with a second study, whose subject was T cells of mothers and their children.

The specimen was blood. These receptors all stem from a woman aged 40 to 50 in good health.

This clonotype was counted a few times. The chain couples TRBV6-5 to TRBJ2-3; TRBD1 matches at 7 bases. Germline CDR1 MNHEY, CDR2 SVGAGI. With V trimmed by 5 bases and J by 0 bases, 11 bases remained unmatched. The CDR3 is 17 amino acids. The DNA of the CDR3 is TGTGCCAGCAGTCCTTCAGGACAGGCCACTAGCACAGATACGCAGTATTTT. Its translation: CASSPSGQATSTDTQYF.

The chain recombines TRBV20-1 with TRBJ1-5; TRBD1 agrees at 7 bases. Germline V CDR1 and CDR2: DFQATT, SNEGSKA (reference sequence). The CDR3 runs 12 residues. J gave up 7 bases and V 7 bases, and 7 bases lay outside the gene matches. The CDR3 is CSVVTGSQPQHF. Written as DNA, the CDR3 is TGCAGTGTCGTGACAGGGAGCCAGCCCCAGCATTTT.

This clonotype was seen repeatedly, ten times or more. This sequence joins TRBV6-4 and TRBJ2-7; 9 bases are shared with TRBD1. V trimming: 4 bases; J trimming: 0 bases; junction bases outside the gene matches: 4. Germline lookup yields CDR1 MRHNA and CDR2 SNTAGT. This CDR3 is built from 15 residues. This chain's CDR3 is CASSAGTGSSYEQYF. The CDR3, as DNA: TGTGCCAGCAGTGCCGGGACAGGGAGCTCCTACGAGCAGTACTTC.

The chain recombines TRBV28 with TRBJ1-5; 9 nucleotides agree with TRBD1. The germline V gene encodes CDR1 MDHEN and CDR2 SYDVKM. This CDR3 has 15 residues. Unmatched junction bases numbered 4, after V lost 5 bases and J lost 2 bases. In DNA, the CDR3 is TGTGCCAGCAGTACAGGGGGCACGGGCAATCAGCCCCAGCATTTT. Encoded protein: CASSTGGTGNQPQHF. The whole variable domain, remainder taken from reference TRBV28 and TRBJ1-5, is DVKVTQSSRYLVKRTGEKVFLECVQDMDHENMFWYRQDPGLGLRLIYFSYDVKMKEKGDIPEGYSVSREKKERFSLILESASTNQTSMYLCASSTGGTGNQPQHFGDGTRLSIL.

A few counts support this clonotype. The V and J genes are TRBV7-9 and TRBJ1-2, with TRBD1 as a possible D gene (5 bases). The germline gives CDR1 SEHNR, CDR2 FQNEAQ (reference sequence). The CDR3 spans 13 residues. The germline V and J ends were trimmed by 5 bases and 2 bases, with 9 bases remaining between them. Here the CDR3 reads CASSTDTNYGYTF. The DNA of the CDR3 is TGTGCCAGCAGCACGGACACCAACTATGGCTACACCTTC.

This clonotype was recorded a few times. The V and J genes are TRBV20-1 and TRBJ1-1, with a weak D call TRBD1 (6 bases). The V gene's germline CDR1 is DFQATT and CDR2 SNEGSKA (reference sequence). The CDR3 spans 14 residues. V gave up 4 bases and J gave up 5 bases, with 17 bases separating them. DNA for the CDR3: TGCAGTGCTACGATGGCCACAGGGAGGACTGAAGCTTTCTTT. This sequence encodes CSATMATGRTEAFF.

This clonotype was recorded many times. The chain combines TRBV7-8 with TRBJ2-6, with D possibly matching TRBD2 (6 bases). Trimming removed 0 bases from V and 4 bases from J, with 13 bases in between. Germline V gives CDR1 SGHVS, CDR2 FQNEAQ. The CDR3 covers 17 residues. The CDR3, as DNA: TGTGCCAGCAGCTTAGCGCGTGGAGGGACCGGGGCCAACGTCCTGACTTTC. Encoded protein: CASSLARGGTGANVLTF.

This sequence joins TRBV10-3 and TRBJ2-3; 9 bases fit TRBD1. The CDR3 has 14 residues. CDR1 ENHRY and CDR2 SYGVKD come from the germline V gene. Losses at the gene ends were 5 bases for V and 3 bases for J; bases not matched to a gene: 3. The chain's CDR3 is CAISKGTGTDTQYF. The DNA of the CDR3 is TGTGCCATCAGTAAGGGGACAGGGACAGATACGCAGTATTTT.

This clonotype was counted once. The final CDR3 position lacks the conserved phenylalanine or tryptophan, pointing to a likely read error. This chain connects TRBV29-1 to TRBJ2-2; 7 positions match TRBD1. This CDR3 is 13 amino acids long. J gave up 6 bases and V 4 bases, and 5 bases lay outside the gene matches. Germline V gives CDR1 SQVTM, CDR2 ANQGSEA. The DNA for the CDR3 is TGCAGCGTTGGACAGGGCTTCGCCGGGGAGCTGTTTGTT. Protein: CSVGQGFAGELFV.

This clonotype was seen repeatedly, ten times or more. V gene TRBV29-1 combines with J gene TRBJ2-3; D might be TRBD1 (7 bases). Trimming stripped 3 bases from V and 10 bases from J, with 14 bases between. The length of the CDR3 is 12 residues. Germline V lookup: CDR1 SQVTM, CDR2 ANQGSEA. CDR3 region: CSVDADREAQYF. CDR3 DNA sequence: TGCAGCGTTGACGCAGACAGGGAGGCGCAGTATTTT.

This clonotype has a count of ten or more. The chain carries TRBV29-1 and TRBJ1-2, with 9 positions matching TRBD1. From germline, CDR1 is SQVTM and CDR2 ANQGSEA. This CDR3 has 16 residues. V shed 6 bases and J 4 bases; nucleotides not matched to a gene: 15. DNA for the CDR3: TGCAGCGTAGGAAACAGGGGACAGGGCGGGAGCTATGGCTACACCTTC. It translates to CSVGNRGQGGSYGYTF. Based on the CDR3 plus reference TRBV29-1 and TRBJ1-2, the full variable domain is SAVISQKPSRDICQRGTSLTIQCQVDSQVTMMFWYRQQPGQSLTLIATANQGSEATYESGFVIDKFPISRPNLTFSTLTVSNMSPEDSSIYLCSVGNRGQGGSYGYTFGSGTRLTVV.

The chain employs TRBV6-1 and TRBJ2-4; D not certain. Trimming took 2 bases from V and 3 from J, leaving 14 bases between them. CDR3 length equals 16 residues. Per the germline V gene, CDR1 is MNHNS and CDR2 is SASEGT. Here the CDR3 reads CASSELARGYKNIQYF. The CDR3 bases are TGTGCCAGCAGTGAACTGGCTCGCGGATACAAAAACATTCAGTACTTC.

The gene calls are TRBV3-1 and TRBJ2-3; 7 bases are shared with TRBD2. V shed 6 bases and J 0 bases; nucleotides not matched to a gene: 3. The CDR3 runs 14 residues. Germline V lookup: CDR1 LGHDT, CDR2 YNNKEL (reference sequence). The CDR3 reads CASRMGGSTDTQYF. In nucleotides, the CDR3 is TGTGCCAGCAGGATGGGAGGGAGCACAGATACGCAGTATTTT.

This clonotype showed up just a few times. The chain has TRBV20-1 and TRBJ1-2; D ambiguous. This CDR3 region has 13 residues. Germline V gene data show CDR1 as DFQATT and CDR2 as SNEGSKA (reference sequence). V was cut by 5 bases and J by 3 bases, with 13 bases left in between. The chain's CDR3 is CSAAPYGDYGYTF. CDR3 nucleotides: TGCAGTGCTGCGCCTTACGGGGACTATGGCTACACCTTC.